These 30 T cell receptor beta chains were sequenced from one sample in a study of T cells after yellow fever vaccination. One entry per CDR3 protein results from TCRdb running MiXCR on the 5' RACE reads. The profile shows 400,000 to 450,000 distinct CDR3 sequences, approximately 18% of them singletons. The sample in question was PBMCs, obtained before the yellow fever booster vaccination. The receptors come from a man aged 18 to 30 who received the YFV17D yellow fever vaccine.

The chain employs TRBV5-1 and TRBJ1-1; 7 bases agree with TRBD1. This CDR3 region has 14 residues. Losses at the gene ends were 4 bases for V and 5 bases for J; bases not matched to a gene: 8. Germline lookup yields CDR1 SGHRS and CDR2 YFSETQ. The CDR3 DNA sequence: TGCGCCAGCAGCGCGAGGGACAGTGGAACTGAAGCTTTCTTT. It is translated as CASSARDSGTEAFF.

This clonotype has only a few counts. The chain recombines TRBV7-3 with TRBJ2-2, with D unresolved. The ends were cut back, 4 bases at V and 0 bases at J, with 9 bases in the middle. CDR3 size: 15 residues. Germline-derived CDR1 and CDR2 are SGHTA and FQGTGA. The CDR3 sequence: CASSSTDPNTGELFF. In DNA, the CDR3 is TGTGCCAGCAGCTCTACCGACCCGAACACCGGGGAGCTGTTTTTT.

The V call is TRBV20-1, the J call TRBJ2-2; D gene unclear. The CDR3 spans 14 residues. Germline loops: CDR1 DFQATT, CDR2 SNEGSKA (reference sequence). With 2 bases removed from V and 0 bases from J, the gap between germline ends came to 7 bases. CDR3 sequence: CSARLSPNTGELFF. The CDR3, as DNA: TGCAGTGCTAGACTGTCTCCGAACACCGGGGAGCTGTTTTTT.

In its sample, this clonotype was seen a few times. This chain uses TRBV5-5 with TRBJ2-3, with D perhaps TRBD1 (5 bases). Germline V gives CDR1 SGHKS, CDR2 YYEKEE (reference sequence). V lost 4 bases and J lost 2, with 14 bases in between. The CDR3 covers 15 residues. Here the CDR3 DNA reads TGTGCCAGCAGCCTCCATGGCAGGGTCACAGATACGCAGTATTTT. Encoded protein: CASSLHGRVTDTQYF.

This clonotype occurred a few times. The genes are TRBV9 and TRBJ2-6; D ambiguous. V was trimmed by 1 base and J by 4 bases, leaving 6 bases between them. This CDR3 spans 14 amino acids. The germline gives CDR1 SGDLS, CDR2 YYNGEE. Here the CDR3 reads CASSVSTGANVLTF. The DNA of the CDR3 is TGTGCCAGCAGCGTATCTACCGGGGCCAACGTCCTGACTTTC.

This clonotype has a handful of counts. The chain links TRBV7-2 to TRBJ2-7; the match to TRBD1 covers 7 bases. From germline, CDR1 is SGHTA and CDR2 FQGNSA. The CDR3 loop spans 14 amino acids. The V gene end was trimmed by 2 bases and the J gene end by 3 bases; junction bases not matched to a gene: 4. The CDR3 bases are TGTGCCAGCAGCTTAAGTGGGGACAGCTACGAGCAGTACGTC. Amino acid sequence: CASSLSGDSYEQYV.

In this sample, this clonotype turned up a few times. The rearrangement links TRBV7-6 to TRBJ2-2; 8 positions agree with TRBD1. The ends lost 5 bases at V and 8 bases at J; junction bases unmatched: 10. The CDR3 covers 15 residues. Germline V gene lookup returns CDR1 SGHVS and CDR2 FNYEAQ. The CDR3 spells CASSPGQGPGGELFF. CDR3 in DNA: TGTGCCAGCAGCCCAGGACAGGGCCCAGGAGGGGAGCTGTTTTTT.

The chain's CDR3 is CASSRAFGNTIYF. Written as DNA, the CDR3 is TGTGCCAGCTCCCGCGCCTTTGGAAACACCATATATTTT. J is TRBJ1-3 and V is TRBV18, with D uncertain. Per germline, CDR1 KGHSH and CDR2 LQKENI. The CDR3 covers 13 residues. Deletions cut 6 bases from V and 3 bases from J, with 9 bases between.

This clonotype was counted at least ten times. This chain links TRBV12-3 or TRBV12-4 with TRBJ1-2; no firm D call. The CDR3 sequence is 14 residues long. The V end lost 0 bases, the J end lost 4 bases, and 9 bases lay between the germline ends. CDR3 protein: CASSLAGVGYGYTF. In DNA form, the CDR3 reads TGTGCCAGCAGTTTAGCCGGGGTGGGCTATGGCTACACCTTC.

This clonotype was observed a few times. This chain connects TRBV29-1 to TRBJ2-1, with D possibly matching TRBD1 (6 bases). Germline V gene sequence: CDR1 SQVTM, CDR2 ANQGSEA. Trimming took off 0 bases at V and 0 bases at J, with 6 bases between the two ends. The CDR3 has 14 amino acids. The chain's CDR3 is CSVEEGGSYNEQFF. DNA of the CDR3: TGCAGCGTTGAAGAAGGGGGCTCCTACAATGAGCAGTTCTTC.

This clonotype was recorded a few times. The chain couples TRBV4-1 to TRBJ2-7, with D tentatively TRBD1 (5 bases). Germline assignment: CDR1 MGHRA and CDR2 YSYEKL. Between the trimmed V and J ends, which lost 4 bases and 1 base, there was a span of 14 bases. This CDR3 has 15 amino acids. The CDR3 protein is CASSLRQRPSYEQYF. In nucleotides, the CDR3 is TGCGCCAGCAGCCTTCGACAGAGACCGTCCTACGAGCAGTACTTC.

The chain has TRBV21-1 and TRBJ1-1. TRBV21-1 counts as a pseudogene. This CDR3 has 14 amino acids. This CDR3 is CASSKGPMNTEAFF. For the CDR3, the DNA is TGTGCCAGCAGCAAAGGTCCCATGAACACTGAAGCTTTCTTT.

The DNA for the CDR3 is TGCAGTGCCCCGTACCAAAGGGATCAGCCCCAGCATTTT. It is translated as CSAPYQRDQPQHF. The rearrangement links TRBV20-1 to TRBJ1-5, with D unresolved. The ends were cut back, 6 bases at V and 5 bases at J, with 14 bases in the middle. Germline lookup yields CDR1 DFQATT and CDR2 SNEGSKA (reference sequence). The CDR3 loop spans 13 amino acids.

The chain is built from TRBV2 and TRBJ1-5, with TRBD1 matching over 10 bases. Germline-derived CDR1 and CDR2 are SNHLY and FYNNEI. V was clipped by 6 bases and J by 5 bases; unmatched bases: 4. The length of the CDR3 is 14 residues. CDR3 coding DNA: TGTGCCAGCAGGGGAGGACAGGGGGATCAGCCCCAGCATTTT. Translation gives CASRGGQGDQPQHF.

The J gene is TRBJ2-5, the V gene TRBV4-3; D unclear. There are 13 residues in the CDR3. The ends were cut back, 1 base at V and 4 bases at J, with 7 bases in the middle. Germline V gives CDR1 LGHNA, CDR2 YSLEER. The CDR3 sequence: CASSQVGSETQYF. The CDR3 DNA follows: TGCGCCAGCAGCCAAGTTGGTTCAGAGACCCAGTACTTC.

The chain employs TRBV2 and TRBJ1-4, with 8 bases matching TRBD1. Germline V gives CDR1 SNHLY, CDR2 FYNNEI. V trimming: 8 bases; J trimming: 8 bases; junction bases outside the gene matches: 7. This CDR3 spans 13 amino acids. DNA for the CDR3: TGTGCCAGCGGTTCCGGGACAGGCGAAAAACTGTTTTTT. Translating it yields CASGSGTGEKLFF.

The rearrangement links TRBV6-6 to TRBJ1-1; a possible D gene is TRBD1 (6 bases). Trimming stripped 5 bases from V and 8 bases from J, with 12 bases between. This CDR3 has 12 amino acids. Germline lookup yields CDR1 MNHNY and CDR2 SVGAGI (reference sequence). Written as DNA, the CDR3 is TGTGCCAGCAGTGGCGGACAGCCCGAAGCTTTCTTT. The encoded protein is CASSGGQPEAFF.

This clonotype was recorded a few times. The V and J genes are TRBV4-3 and TRBJ2-5; 8 bases agree with TRBD2. The V gene's germline CDR1 is LGHNA and CDR2 YSLEER. The J segment lost 5 bases and the V segment lost 0 bases, leaving 2 bases of the junction unmatched. The CDR3 is 14 amino acids. CDR3 sequence reads: CASSQEVAGETQYF. The CDR3 bases are TGCGCCAGCAGCCAAGAAGTAGCGGGGGAGACCCAGTACTTC.

CDR3 loop: CASNYKGQGVYEQYF. CDR3 sequence (DNA): TGTGCCAGCAACTATAAGGGACAGGGGGTGTACGAGCAGTACTTC. The chain is built from TRBV5-5 and TRBJ2-7; 11 positions match TRBD1. J lost 4 bases, V lost 6 bases, and 9 bases had no gene match. Germline lookup yields CDR1 SGHKS and CDR2 YYEKEE (reference sequence). The CDR3 consists of 15 residues.

This clonotype was seen a few times. The rearrangement links TRBV7-2 to TRBJ2-1, with 13 bases that match TRBD2. This CDR3 is built from 17 residues. The trim removed 5 bases at V and 4 bases at J, leaving 8 bases unmatched. The germline V gene has CDR1 SGHTA and CDR2 FQGNSA. The CDR3 region has the DNA TGTGCCAGCAGCCCCCGACTAGCGGGGGGTGTTTACAATGAGCAGTTCTTC. Translated: CASSPRLAGGVYNEQFF.

This clonotype was picked up a small number of times. DNA for the CDR3: TGTGCCATCAGTGAGTCGTGGACAGTCACTGAAGCTTTCTTT. Encoded protein: CAISESWTVTEAFF. The V gene is TRBV10-3, the J gene TRBJ1-1; D is perhaps TRBD1 (6 bases). The CDR3 contains 14 residues. Between the trimmed V and J ends, which lost 0 bases and 4 bases, there was a span of 9 bases. The germline gives CDR1 ENHRY, CDR2 SYGVKD.

V usage is TRBV7-2 and J usage is TRBJ1-1; the match to TRBD1 covers 8 bases. Germline loops: CDR1 SGHTA, CDR2 FQGNSA. The CDR3 consists of 19 residues. Unmatched junction bases numbered 22, after V lost 4 bases and J lost 6 bases. The CDR3: CASSSTIEDRVVFSAEAFF. In DNA, the CDR3 is TGTGCCAGCAGCTCTACCATCGAGGACAGGGTTGTGTTTTCGGCTGAAGCTTTCTTT.

J is TRBJ2-6 and V is TRBV19, with D possibly being TRBD1 or TRBD2 (6 bases each). CDR3 size: 17 residues. Germline assignment: CDR1 LNHDA and CDR2 SQIVND (reference sequence). V gave up 6 bases and J gave up 4 bases, with 19 bases separating them. This CDR3 is CASSLRPGAYGANVLTF. In DNA form, the CDR3 reads TGTGCCAGTAGCCTCCGCCCGGGGGCGTACGGGGCCAACGTCCTGACTTTC.

This clonotype was seen only a few times. The rearrangement uses TRBV29-1 and TRBJ2-1; D possibly corresponds to TRBD2 (5 bases). The CDR3 sequence is 13 residues long. CDR1 is SQVTM and CDR2 is ANQGSEA in the germline V gene. The V and J ends lost 4 bases and 8 bases respectively, with 15 bases between them. The CDR3 sequence is CSVGSDGMDEQFF. CDR3 in DNA: TGCAGCGTTGGATCTGACGGGATGGATGAGCAGTTCTTC.

The table lists this clonotype with a few counts. The CDR3 is CASSQEGRANEQFF. The CDR3 nucleotides read TGCGCCAGCAGCCAAGAGGGCAGGGCGAATGAGCAGTTCTTC. This sequence joins TRBV4-3 and TRBJ2-1, with D possibly TRBD1 on 5 matching bases. Germline V CDR1 and CDR2: LGHNA, YSLEER. The germline V and J ends were trimmed by 0 bases and 7 bases, with 10 bases remaining between them. The CDR3 runs 14 residues.

The rearrangement uses TRBV7-6 and TRBJ2-1; 8 bases are shared with TRBD2. Germline V gene sequence: CDR1 SGHVS, CDR2 FNYEAQ. V lost 5 bases and J lost 3; bases outside the gene matches: 12. CDR3 length: 17 residues. As DNA, the CDR3 is TGTGCCAGCAGCCCAGCGAGAGGAGCGGGGGTCTACAATGAGCAGTTCTTC. Residues: CASSPARGAGVYNEQFF.

This clonotype has more than one count but fewer than ten. The chain couples TRBV7-6 to TRBJ2-5; the match to TRBD2 covers 11 bases. This CDR3 is built from 16 residues. In germline, CDR1 is SGHVS, CDR2 FNYEAQ. V lost 2 bases to trimming and J lost 7 bases; unmatched junction nucleotides: 9. The CDR3 loop is CASSLTPSGGPGTQYF. CDR3 sequence (DNA): TGTGCCAGCAGCTTAACCCCTAGCGGGGGGCCCGGGACCCAGTACTTC.

This clonotype has a handful of counts. This rearrangement joins TRBV6-2 or TRBV6-3 to TRBJ2-7, with D perhaps matching TRBD1 or TRBD2 (5 bases each). CDR1 is MNHEY, CDR2 SVGEGT, per germline. Deletions cut 6 bases from V and 4 bases from J, with 16 bases between. The length of the CDR3 is 14 residues. As DNA, the CDR3 is TGTGCCAGCAGCCCTCGACGAGGGGATTACGAGCAGTACGTC. Its protein product is CASSPRRGDYEQYV.

This clonotype was recorded a few times. V and J are TRBV12-3 or TRBV12-4 and TRBJ2-7; 7 positions agree with TRBD1. V lost 5 bases, J lost 4 bases, and 11 bases stayed unmatched. The CDR3 length is 15 residues. The CDR3 DNA reads as TGTGCCAGCAGTCCAGCCCCCGGGACAGAATACGAGCAGTACTTC. It translates to CASSPAPGTEYEQYF.

The chain couples TRBV14 to TRBJ1-2, with no clear D. This CDR3 is built from 13 residues. V gave up 3 bases and J gave up 4 bases, with 9 bases separating them. The germline gives CDR1 SGHDN, CDR2 FVKESK. CDR3 amino acids: CASSHGPSYGYTF. The CDR3 DNA is TGTGCCAGCAGCCATGGTCCGAGCTATGGCTACACCTTC.